This T cell receptor beta chain came from a study of blood T cell repertoires in COVID-19. Sequenced by immunoSEQ multiplex PCR; TCRdb stores in-frame clones only, minus some. The table lists over 200,000 clones, over 80% of them singletons. Per the germline V gene, CDR1 is MNHEY and CDR2 is SVGAGI. The germline V and J ends were trimmed by 11 bases and 2 bases, with 15 bases remaining between them. The CDR3 is 14 residues long. The V call is TRBV6-5, the J call TRBJ2-2, with a tentative D call TRBD2 (7 bases). The sequencing input was peripheral blood. The TCR was taken from a man in his forties with acute or convalescent COVID-19. The CDR3 nucleotides read TGTGCCGCCTCGAGGGGGGGAAACACCGGGGAGCTGTTTTTT. It yields the protein CAASRGGNTGELFF.